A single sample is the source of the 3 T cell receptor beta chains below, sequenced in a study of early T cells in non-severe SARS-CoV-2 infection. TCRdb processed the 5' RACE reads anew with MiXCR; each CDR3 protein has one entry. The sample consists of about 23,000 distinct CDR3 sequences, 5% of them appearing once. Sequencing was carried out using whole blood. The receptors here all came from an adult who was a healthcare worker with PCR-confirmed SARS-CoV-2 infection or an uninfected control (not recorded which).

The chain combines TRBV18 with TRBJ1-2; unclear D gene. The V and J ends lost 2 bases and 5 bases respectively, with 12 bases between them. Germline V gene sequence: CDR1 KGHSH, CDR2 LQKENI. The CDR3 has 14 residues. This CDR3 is CASSPSTELYGYTF. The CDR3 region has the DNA TGTGCCAGCTCACCATCAACCGAGCTTTATGGCTACACCTTC.

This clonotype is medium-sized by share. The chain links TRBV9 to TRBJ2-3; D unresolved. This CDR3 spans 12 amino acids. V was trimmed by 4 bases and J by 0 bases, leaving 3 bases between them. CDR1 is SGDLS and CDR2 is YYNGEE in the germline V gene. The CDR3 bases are TGTGCCAGCAGCCTGAGCACAGATACGCAGTATTTT. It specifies CASSLSTDTQYF.

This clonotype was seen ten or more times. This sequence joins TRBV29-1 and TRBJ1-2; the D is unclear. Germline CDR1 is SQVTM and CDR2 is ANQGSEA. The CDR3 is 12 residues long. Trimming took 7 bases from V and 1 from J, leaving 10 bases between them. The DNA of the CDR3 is TGCAGCGCTCGGACGGATAACTATGGCTACACCTTC. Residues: CSARTDNYGYTF.